This entry lists 17 T cell receptor beta chains sequenced from one sample in a study of cytotoxic CD8 clonotypes in ibrutinib-treated CLL. Sequencing used immunoSEQ multiplex PCR; TCRdb keeps in-frame clones, though not all of them. Of 55,000 to 80,000 clones in the sample, approximately 57% are singletons; the top ten hold roughly 14%. Source: PBMCs, taken after 12 months of ibrutinib treatment. These receptors were obtained from a human donor with chronic lymphocytic leukemia.

The sample holds many counts of this clone. The chain joins TRBV19 to TRBJ1-3; D remains ambiguous. Germline-derived CDR1 and CDR2 are LNHDA and SQIVND (reference sequence). The CDR3 totals 12 residues. V was pared by 6 bases and J by 2 bases, with 5 bases between. CDR3 nucleotide sequence: TGTGCCAGTAGGCCCCCTGGAAACACCATATATTTT. It yields the protein CASRPPGNTIYF.

The chain has TRBV7-9 and TRBJ2-2, with 10 bases that match TRBD1. The germline V gene encodes CDR1 SEHNR and CDR2 FQNEAQ (reference sequence). The CDR3 spans 14 residues. V lost 5 bases, J lost 6 bases, and 3 bases stayed unmatched. The CDR3 bases are TGTGCCAGCAGCCTCGGGACAGGGGCCGGGGAGCTGTTTTTT. Translated, it gives CASSLGTGAGELFF.

This chain uses TRBV11-1 with TRBJ1-2, with D maybe TRBD1 (5 bases). CDR1 and CDR2 (germline): SGHAT, FQDESV (reference sequence). V shed 5 bases and J shed 7 bases, with 23 bases lying between them. The CDR3 totals 16 residues. The CDR3 here is CASSPPGPGGFGGYTF. The CDR3, as DNA: TGTGCCAGCAGCCCACCAGGGCCTGGGGGATTCGGTGGCTACACCTTC.

The chain combines TRBV27 with TRBJ2-3; D might be TRBD2 (7 bases). CDR1 and CDR2 from the germline V gene are MNHEY and SMNVEV (reference sequence). V dropped 5 bases and J dropped 6 bases, with 15 bases sitting between them. The CDR3 loop spans 14 amino acids. CDR3 sequence reads: CASSRGGKLDTQYF. CDR3 coding DNA: TGTGCCAGCAGTAGGGGGGGGAAACTGGATACGCAGTATTTT.

The J gene is TRBJ2-7, the V gene TRBV7-2, with no clear D. V was pared by 4 bases and J by 2 bases, with 6 bases between. The CDR3 totals 12 residues. CDR1 is SGHTA and CDR2 is FQGNSA in the germline V gene. This CDR3 is CASSSFTYEQYF. CDR3 nucleotides: TGTGCCAGCAGCTCCTTTACCTACGAGCAGTACTTC.

In its sample, this clone was seen a few times. Other nucleotide sequences in the sample specify the same CDR3. This chain links TRBV9 with TRBJ2-1; D not certain. This CDR3 is 10 amino acids long. The germline CDR1 and CDR2 sequences are SGDLS and YYNGEE. The germline V and J ends were trimmed by 3 bases and 7 bases, with 2 bases remaining between them. The CDR3: CASSGNEQFF. The CDR3 nucleotides read TGTGCCAGCAGCGGGAATGAGCAGTTCTTC.

The chain links TRBV19 to TRBJ2-5; 7 bases fit TRBD2. Germline V gene lookup returns CDR1 LNHDA and CDR2 SQIVND (reference sequence). The CDR3 runs to 17 residues. V lost 3 bases and J lost 1; bases outside the gene matches: 11. The CDR3, as DNA: TGTGCCAGTAGTATTCGGGGCGGGGGACCCGCCCAAGAGACCCAGTACTTC. As protein: CASSIRGGGPAQETQYF.

This clone was counted a few times. This sequence joins TRBV29-1 and TRBJ1-2; weak D call: TRBD1 (5 bases). This CDR3 comprises 11 residues. Germline V gives CDR1 SQVTM, CDR2 ANQGSEA. The V end lost 7 bases, the J end lost 8 bases, and 14 bases lay between the germline ends. This CDR3 is CSAWQGWGYTF. In DNA, the CDR3 is TGCAGCGCGTGGCAGGGTTGGGGCTACACCTTC.

This chain connects TRBV6-6 to TRBJ2-2; no clear D. Looked up from germline, CDR1 is MNHNY and CDR2 is SVGAGI (reference sequence). The V end was cut by 7 bases, the J end by 2 bases, with 11 bases between. The CDR3 contains 14 residues. CDR3 protein: CASKRVFNTGELFF. The CDR3 DNA reads as TGTGCCAGCAAAAGGGTTTTCAACACCGGGGAGCTGTTTTTT.

V usage is TRBV11-2 and J usage is TRBJ1-6; D is uncertain. This CDR3 region has 14 residues. In germline, CDR1 is SGHAT, CDR2 FQNNGV. Trimming took 5 bases from V and 5 from J, leaving 10 bases between them. The CDR3 sequence: CASSIETNNSPLHF. Here the CDR3 DNA reads TGTGCCAGCAGCATTGAGACTAATAATTCACCCCTCCACTTT.

The genes are TRBV30 and TRBJ2-5; 8 bases fit TRBD2. This CDR3 contains 12 residues. Trimming at V came to 5 bases and at J to 5 bases, leaving 4 bases not matched to a gene. Per germline, CDR1 GTSNPN and CDR2 SVGIG (reference sequence). The CDR3 spells CAWVAGLETQYF. The CDR3 coding sequence is TGTGCCTGGGTAGCGGGATTGGAGACCCAGTACTTC. Full variable domain (remainder filled in from reference TRBV30 and TRBJ2-5): SQTIHQWPATLVQPVGSPLSLECTVEGTSNPNLYWYRQAAGRGLQLLFYSVGIGQISSEVPQNLSASRPQDRQFILSSKKLLLSDSGFYLCAWVAGLETQYFGPGTRLLVL.

The gene calls are TRBV5-8 and TRBJ2-7; maybe TRBD2 (7 bases). Germline values: CDR1 SGHTS, CDR2 YDEGEE. V gave up 0 bases and J gave up 2 bases, with 15 bases separating them. This CDR3 has 16 amino acids. CDR3 amino acids: CASSLGPGGPPYEQYV. The CDR3 DNA follows: TGTGCCAGCAGCTTGGGTCCGGGGGGCCCTCCCTACGAGCAGTACGTC.

This clone occurred a few times. The rearrangement joins TRBV10-3 to TRBJ1-2; TRBD1 agrees at 7 bases. The V and J ends lost 1 base and 4 bases, in that order; junction bases with no gene match: 0. Germline V gene data show CDR1 as ENHRY and CDR2 as SYGVKD. This CDR3 has 13 residues. CDR3 region: CAISEWDSYGYTF. The CDR3 DNA reads as TGTGCCATCAGTGAGTGGGACAGCTATGGCTACACCTTC.

The chain uses TRBV18 and TRBJ2-1, with 10 bases fitting TRBD1. Germline loops: CDR1 KGHSH, CDR2 LQKENI. CDR3 length equals 15 residues. Trimming at V came to 2 bases and at J to 2 bases, leaving 0 bases not matched to a gene. The CDR3 DNA sequence: TGTGCCAGCTCACCAGGGACAGGGGCCTACAATGAGCAGTTCTTC. Amino acid sequence: CASSPGTGAYNEQFF.

The chain is built from TRBV6-7 and TRBJ1-3; 7 bases are a match to TRBD1. TRBV6-7 is an ORF, and what it does is uncertain. The CDR3 extends over 16 amino acids. The V segment lost 5 bases and the J segment 0 bases; nucleotides outside the gene matches: 7. The chain's CDR3 is CASSPGGDSSGNTIYF. The CDR3 DNA reads TGTGCCAGCAGTCCTGGGGGGGACAGCTCTGGAAACACCATATATTTT.

This clone was seen a few times. The V gene is TRBV7-9, the J gene TRBJ2-7; TRBD2 matches at 8 bases. V lost 4 bases to trimming and J lost 3 bases; unmatched junction nucleotides: 2. The CDR3 extends over 13 amino acids. Germline V gene lookup returns CDR1 SEHNR and CDR2 FQNEAQ (reference sequence). The CDR3 DNA follows: TGTGCCAGCAGCTCTAGCGGGTACTACGAGCAGTACTTC. It codes for CASSSSGYYEQYF.

The chain recombines TRBV7-9 with TRBJ2-1, with D unresolved. V was shortened by 5 bases and J by 4 bases, with 6 bases between the two germline ends. The CDR3 length is 12 residues. Per germline, CDR1 SEHNR and CDR2 FQNEAQ (reference sequence). The CDR3 nucleotides are TGTGCCAGCAGCCTCGATTACAATGAGCAGTTCTTC. Its translation: CASSLDYNEQFF.